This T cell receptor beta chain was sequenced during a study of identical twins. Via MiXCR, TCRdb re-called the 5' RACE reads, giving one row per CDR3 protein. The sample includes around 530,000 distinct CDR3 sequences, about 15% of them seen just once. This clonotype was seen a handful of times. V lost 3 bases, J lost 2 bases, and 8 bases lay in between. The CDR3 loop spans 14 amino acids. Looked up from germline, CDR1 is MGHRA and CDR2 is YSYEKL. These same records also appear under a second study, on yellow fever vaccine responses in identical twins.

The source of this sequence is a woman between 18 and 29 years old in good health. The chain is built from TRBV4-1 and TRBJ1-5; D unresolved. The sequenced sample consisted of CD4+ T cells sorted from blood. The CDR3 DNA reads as TGCGCCAGCAGCCACACTGGGGGCAATCAGCCCCAGCATTTT. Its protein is CASSHTGGNQPQHF.